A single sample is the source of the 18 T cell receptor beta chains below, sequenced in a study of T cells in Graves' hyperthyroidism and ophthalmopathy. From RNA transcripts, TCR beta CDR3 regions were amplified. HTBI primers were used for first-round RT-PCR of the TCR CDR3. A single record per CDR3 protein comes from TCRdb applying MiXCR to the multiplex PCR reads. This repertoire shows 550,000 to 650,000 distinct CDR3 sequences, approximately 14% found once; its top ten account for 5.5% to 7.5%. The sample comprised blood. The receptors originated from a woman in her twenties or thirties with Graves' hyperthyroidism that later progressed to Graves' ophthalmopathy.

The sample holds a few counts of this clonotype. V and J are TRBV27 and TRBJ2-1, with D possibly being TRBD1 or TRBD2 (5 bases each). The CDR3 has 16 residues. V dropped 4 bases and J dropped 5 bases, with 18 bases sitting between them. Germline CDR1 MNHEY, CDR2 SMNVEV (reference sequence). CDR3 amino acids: CASSYPSSGLHNEQFF. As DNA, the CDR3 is TGTGCCAGCAGTTACCCCTCTTCGGGGCTTCACAATGAGCAGTTCTTC.

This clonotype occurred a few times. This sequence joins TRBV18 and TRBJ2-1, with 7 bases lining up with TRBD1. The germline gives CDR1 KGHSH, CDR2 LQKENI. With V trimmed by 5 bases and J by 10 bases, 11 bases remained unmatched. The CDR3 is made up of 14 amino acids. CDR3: CASSLRQGAHEQFF. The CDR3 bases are TGTGCCAGCTCATTACGACAGGGTGCCCACGAGCAGTTCTTC.

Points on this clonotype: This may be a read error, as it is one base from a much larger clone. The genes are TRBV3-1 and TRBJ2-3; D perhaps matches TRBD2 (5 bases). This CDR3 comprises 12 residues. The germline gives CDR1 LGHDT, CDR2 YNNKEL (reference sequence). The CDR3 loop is CAISQAVDTQYF. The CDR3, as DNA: TGTGCCATCAGCCAAGCGGTAGATACGCAGTATTTT.

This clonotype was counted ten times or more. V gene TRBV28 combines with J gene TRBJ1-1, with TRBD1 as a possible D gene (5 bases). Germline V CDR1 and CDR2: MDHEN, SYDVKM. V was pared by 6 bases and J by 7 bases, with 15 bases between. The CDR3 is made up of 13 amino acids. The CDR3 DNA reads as TGTGCCAGCAGCCCCCCAGGGAACCGTGAAGCTTTCTTT. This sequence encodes CASSPPGNREAFF.

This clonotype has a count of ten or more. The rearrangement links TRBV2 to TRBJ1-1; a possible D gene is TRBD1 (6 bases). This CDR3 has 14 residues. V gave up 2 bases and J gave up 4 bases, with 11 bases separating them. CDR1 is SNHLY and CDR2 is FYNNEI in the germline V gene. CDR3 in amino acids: CASSEFWGATEAFF. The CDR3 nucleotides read TGTGCCAGCAGTGAATTTTGGGGGGCCACTGAAGCTTTCTTT.

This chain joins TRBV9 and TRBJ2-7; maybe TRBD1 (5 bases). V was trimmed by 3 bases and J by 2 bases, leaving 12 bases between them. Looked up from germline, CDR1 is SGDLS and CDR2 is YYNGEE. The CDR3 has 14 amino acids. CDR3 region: CASSARQPPYEQYF. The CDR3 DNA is TGTGCCAGCAGCGCAAGACAGCCACCCTACGAGCAGTACTTC.

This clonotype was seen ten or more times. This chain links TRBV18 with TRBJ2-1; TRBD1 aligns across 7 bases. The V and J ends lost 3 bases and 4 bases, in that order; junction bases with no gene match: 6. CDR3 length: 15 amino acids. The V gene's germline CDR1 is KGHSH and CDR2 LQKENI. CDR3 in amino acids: CASSPGQLSYNEQFF. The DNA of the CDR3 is TGTGCCAGCTCACCGGGACAGCTCTCTTACAATGAGCAGTTCTTC.

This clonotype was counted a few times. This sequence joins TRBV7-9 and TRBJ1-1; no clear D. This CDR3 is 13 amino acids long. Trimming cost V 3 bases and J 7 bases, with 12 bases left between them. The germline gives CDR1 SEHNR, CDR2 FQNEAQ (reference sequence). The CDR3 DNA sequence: TGTGCCAGCAGCTTTGTGAAATACGGTGAAGCTTTCTTT. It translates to CASSFVKYGEAFF.

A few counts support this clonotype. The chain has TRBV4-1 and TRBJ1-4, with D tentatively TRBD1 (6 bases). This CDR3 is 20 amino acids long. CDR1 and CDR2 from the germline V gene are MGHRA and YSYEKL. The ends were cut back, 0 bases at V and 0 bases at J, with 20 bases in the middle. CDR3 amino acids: CASSQEGRGSNYATNEKLFF. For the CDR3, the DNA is TGCGCCAGCAGCCAAGAGGGCAGGGGCTCGAACTATGCAACTAATGAAAAACTGTTTTTT.

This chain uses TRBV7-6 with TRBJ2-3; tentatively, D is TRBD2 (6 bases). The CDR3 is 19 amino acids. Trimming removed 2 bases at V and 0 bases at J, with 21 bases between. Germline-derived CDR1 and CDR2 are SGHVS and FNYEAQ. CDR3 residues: CASSLPSPLLAESTDTQYF. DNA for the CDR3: TGTGCCAGCAGCTTACCCTCCCCCTTACTAGCAGAGAGCACAGATACGCAGTATTTT. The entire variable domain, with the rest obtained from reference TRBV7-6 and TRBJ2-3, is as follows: GAGVSQSPRYKVTKRGQDVALRCDPISGHVSLYWYRQALGQGPEFLTYFNYEAQQDKSGLPNDRFSAERPEGSISTLTIQRTEQRDSAMYRCASSLPSPLLAESTDTQYFGPGTRLTVL.

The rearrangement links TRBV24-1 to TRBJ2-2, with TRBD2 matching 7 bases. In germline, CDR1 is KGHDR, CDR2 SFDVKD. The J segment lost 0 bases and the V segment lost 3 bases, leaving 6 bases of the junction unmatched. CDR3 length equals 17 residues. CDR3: CATSDPPGTTNTGELFF. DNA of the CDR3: TGTGCCACCAGTGATCCCCCAGGGACTACGAACACCGGGGAGCTGTTTTTT.

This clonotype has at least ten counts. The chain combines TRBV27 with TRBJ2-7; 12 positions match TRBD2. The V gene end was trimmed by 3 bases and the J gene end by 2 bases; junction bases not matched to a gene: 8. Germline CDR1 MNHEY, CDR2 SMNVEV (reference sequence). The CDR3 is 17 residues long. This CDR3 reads CASSLTSGSASAYEQYF. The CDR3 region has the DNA TGTGCCAGCAGTTTGACTAGCGGGAGCGCCTCGGCCTACGAGCAGTACTTC.

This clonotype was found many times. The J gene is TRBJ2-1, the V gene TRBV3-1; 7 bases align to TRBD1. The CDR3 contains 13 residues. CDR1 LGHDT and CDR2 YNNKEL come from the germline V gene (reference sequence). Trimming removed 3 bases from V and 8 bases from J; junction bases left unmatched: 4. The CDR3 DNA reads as TGTGCCAGCAGCCAGAATGACAGGGATGAGCAGTTCTTC. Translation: CASSQNDRDEQFF.

CDR3 loop: CASSLSQDANYGYTF. CDR3 in DNA: TGTGCCAGCAGCTTATCCCAAGACGCGAACTATGGCTACACCTTC. The rearrangement uses TRBV7-9 and TRBJ1-2, with D unresolved. Germline V gene sequence: CDR1 SEHNR, CDR2 FQNEAQ (reference sequence). V lost 2 bases to trimming and J lost 2 bases, with 12 bases between them. The CDR3 consists of 15 residues.

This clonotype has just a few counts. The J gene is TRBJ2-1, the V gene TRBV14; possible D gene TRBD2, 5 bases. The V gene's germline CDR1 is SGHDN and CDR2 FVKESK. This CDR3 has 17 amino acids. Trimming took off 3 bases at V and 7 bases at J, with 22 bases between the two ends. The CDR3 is CASSQEDRFEVENEQFF. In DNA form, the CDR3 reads TGTGCCAGCAGCCAGGAGGATCGGTTTGAGGTCGAGAATGAGCAGTTCTTC.

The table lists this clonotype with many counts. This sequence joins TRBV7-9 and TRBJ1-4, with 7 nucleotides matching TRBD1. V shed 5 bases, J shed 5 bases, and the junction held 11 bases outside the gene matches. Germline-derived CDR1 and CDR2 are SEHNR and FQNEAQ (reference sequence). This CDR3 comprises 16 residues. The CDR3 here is CASSPPRGQINEKLFF. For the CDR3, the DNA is TGTGCCAGCAGCCCGCCTAGGGGACAGATCAATGAAAAACTGTTTTTT.

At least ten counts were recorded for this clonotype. This CDR3 reads CAWSVLIGDLAGTDTQYF. CDR3 in DNA: TGTGCCTGGAGTGTCCTTATTGGGGACCTGGCGGGCACAGATACGCAGTATTTT. This chain uses TRBV30 with TRBJ2-3; possibly TRBD1 or TRBD2 for D (5 bases each). Germline V gene data show CDR1 as GTSNPN and CDR2 as SVGIG (reference sequence). With 0 bases removed from V and 1 base from J, the gap between germline ends came to 20 bases. This CDR3 has 18 residues.

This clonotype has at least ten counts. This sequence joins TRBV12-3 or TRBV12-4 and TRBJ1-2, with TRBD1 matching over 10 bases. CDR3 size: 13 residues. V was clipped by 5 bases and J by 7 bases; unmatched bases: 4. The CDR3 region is CASSTRTGGGYTF. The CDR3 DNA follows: TGTGCCAGCAGTACTCGGACAGGGGGTGGCTACACCTTC.